This entry lists 18 T cell receptor beta chains sequenced from one sample in a study of control samples from healthy donors and cancer patients. Here immunoSEQ multiplex PCR was the method, and the copy in TCRdb shows in-frame clones only, minus some. Among almost 90,000 clones listed, 85% to 90% were seen once. The sample consisted of blood. The receptor set was obtained from a woman between 40 and 55 years old in good health.

V gene TRBV24-1 combines with J gene TRBJ2-3, with D possibly called TRBD1 or TRBD2 (5 bases each). CDR1 is KGHDR, CDR2 SFDVKD, per germline. The CDR3 sequence is 17 residues long. With 3 bases removed from V and 6 bases from J, the gap between germline ends came to 21 bases. DNA of the CDR3: TGTGCCACCAGTGATCCGGGACCCCCTACCTGGGAGGATACGCAGTATTTT. Translating it yields CATSDPGPPTWEDTQYF.

This clone was found a few times. This chain links TRBV10-2 with TRBJ1-2; a weak D match, TRBD1 (6 bases). The V end lost 3 bases, the J end lost 4 bases, and 12 bases lay between the germline ends. This CDR3 has 14 amino acids. Germline loops: CDR1 WSHSY, CDR2 SAAADI. In DNA form, the CDR3 reads TGCGCCAGCAGTGACGTAAGGGACATCTATGGCTACACCTTC. It yields the protein CASSDVRDIYGYTF.

V and J are TRBV11-3 and TRBJ1-6, with TRBD1 as a possible D gene (5 bases). This CDR3 has 14 residues. V was pared by 3 bases and J by 8 bases, with 11 bases between. Germline V gene lookup returns CDR1 SGHNT and CDR2 YENEEA. CDR3 protein: CASSLSGQDSPLHF. CDR3 DNA sequence: TGTGCCAGCAGCTTGTCAGGGCAAGATTCACCCCTCCACTTT. Full variable domain (rest looked up from reference TRBV11-3 and TRBJ1-6): EAGVVQSPRYKIIEKKQPVAFWCNPISGHNTLYWYLQNLGQGPELLIRYENEEAVDDSQLPKDRFSAERLKGVDSTLKIQPAELGDSAVYLCASSLSGQDSPLHFGNGTRLTVT.

This clone was found once. The CDR3 loop reads CASSPGGGGGYTDTQYF. The DNA of the CDR3 is TGCGCCAGCAGCCCAGGCGGGGGAGGCGGATACACAGATACGCAGTATTTT. The rearrangement links TRBV5-1 to TRBJ2-3; 7 bases are a match to TRBD2. Germline V CDR1 and CDR2: SGHRS, YFSETQ. Trimming cost V 4 bases and J 2 bases; bases outside gene matches: 13. This CDR3 has 17 amino acids.

The chain recombines TRBV3-1 (or the pseudogene TRBV3-2) with TRBJ2-1, with D possibly TRBD1 on 5 matching bases. Germline assignment: CDR1 LGHDT and CDR2 YNNKEL (reference sequence). V was clipped by 3 bases and J by 7 bases, with 13 bases between them. The CDR3 has 14 residues. CDR3 region: CASSQLGLGNEQFF. The DNA for the CDR3 is TGTGCCAGCAGCCAGTTGGGGCTAGGGAATGAGCAGTTCTTC.

CDR3: CASSLGGSGVTYEQYF. The CDR3 DNA reads as TGTGCCAGCAGCTTAGGTGGTAGCGGGGTAACCTACGAGCAGTACTTC. The chain recombines TRBV7-2 with TRBJ2-7; TRBD2 matches 8 bases. V lost 1 base and J lost 2; bases outside the gene matches: 7. CDR1 and CDR2 from the germline V gene are SGHTA and FQGNSA. There are 16 residues in the CDR3.

The J gene is TRBJ1-5, the V gene TRBV5-1; 7 positions agree with TRBD1. V trimming: 4 bases; J trimming: 9 bases; junction bases outside the gene matches: 13. This CDR3 comprises 15 residues. Germline assignment: CDR1 SGHRS and CDR2 YFSETQ. The CDR3 region is CASSERPGGSGPQHF. The CDR3 coding sequence is TGCGCCAGCAGCGAGCGCCCAGGGGGGTCAGGGCCCCAGCATTTT.

The chain combines TRBV4-3 with TRBJ1-1, with D possibly matching TRBD1 (6 bases). V gave up 0 bases and J gave up 5 bases, with 10 bases separating them. The CDR3 consists of 14 residues. Germline V CDR1 and CDR2: LGHNA, YSLEER. The CDR3 DNA reads as TGCGCCAGCAGCCAAGAAGGGGGGAGGACTGAAGCTTTCTTT. This encodes CASSQEGGRTEAFF.

The rearrangement uses TRBV5-1 and TRBJ1-2, with a possible D match to TRBD1 (6 bases). The CDR3 has 12 amino acids. Germline values: CDR1 SGHRS, CDR2 YFSETQ. V gave up 4 bases and J gave up 4 bases, with 8 bases separating them. CDR3 amino acids: CASSMDSYGYTF. CDR3 DNA sequence: TGCGCCAGCAGCATGGACAGCTATGGCTACACCTTC.

This rearrangement joins TRBV5-5 to TRBJ2-3, with 13 bases aligning to TRBD2. Germline V gene sequence: CDR1 SGHKS, CDR2 YYEKEE (reference sequence). The CDR3 consists of 17 residues. The V and J ends lost 3 bases and 4 bases, in that order; junction bases with no gene match: 8. The CDR3 reads CASSSLILAGGPDTQYF. The CDR3 coding sequence is TGTGCCAGCAGCTCGCTGATACTAGCGGGGGGGCCAGATACGCAGTATTTT.

The chain is built from TRBV4-1 and TRBJ1-2; no clear D gene. The V gene lost 7 bases and the J gene lost 7 bases, with 19 bases spanning the gap. CDR3 size: 14 residues. Germline CDR1 MGHRA, CDR2 YSYEKL. The CDR3 sequence is CASTPLGFYFGYTF. In DNA, the CDR3 is TGCGCCAGCACCCCACTAGGGTTTTATTTTGGCTACACCTTC.

The chain employs TRBV5-1 and TRBJ1-5; D not certain. Germline V gene data show CDR1 as SGHRS and CDR2 as YFSETQ. Deletions cut 0 bases from V and 7 bases from J, with 11 bases between. The CDR3 has 14 residues. The CDR3 sequence is CASSLGPPGQPQHF. As DNA, the CDR3 is TGCGCCAGCAGCTTGGGACCGCCCGGGCAGCCCCAGCATTTT.

The chain employs TRBV7-3 and TRBJ2-3; 12 bases are a match to TRBD2. With V trimmed by 4 bases and J by 4 bases, 9 bases remained unmatched. CDR1 is SGHTA, CDR2 FQGTGA, per germline. The CDR3 runs to 17 residues. In DNA form, the CDR3 reads TGTGCCAGCAGCTCCCCCGAGACTAGCGGGGGAGCAGATACGCAGTATTTT. It is translated as CASSSPETSGGADTQYF.

V usage is TRBV2 and J usage is TRBJ1-1; 9 nucleotides match TRBD1. Germline V gene sequence: CDR1 SNHLY, CDR2 FYNNEI. This CDR3 comprises 14 residues. J was trimmed by 7 bases and V by 7 bases; bases with no gene match: 10. In nucleotides, the CDR3 is TGTGCCAGCAAGACCGGGACAGGGCCCTATGAAGCTTTCTTT. Residues: CASKTGTGPYEAFF.

The CDR3 protein is CASSARLPDTQYF. The CDR3 DNA reads TGTGCCAGCAGCGCCCGGTTGCCAGATACGCAGTATTTT. The chain links TRBV7-9 to TRBJ2-3; no definite D call. The CDR3 runs to 13 residues. The germline V and J ends were trimmed by 5 bases and 4 bases, with 10 bases remaining between them. Germline V gene sequence: CDR1 SEHNR, CDR2 FQNEAQ (reference sequence). The full variable domain, with the rest looked up from reference TRBV7-9 and TRBJ2-3, is DTGVSQNPRHKITKRGQNVTFRCDPISEHNRLYWYRQTLGQGPEFLTYFQNEAQLEKSRLLSDRFSAERPKGSFSTLEIQRTEQGDSAMYLCASSARLPDTQYFGPGTRLTVL.

This clone was counted between two and nine times. The V call is TRBV30, the J call TRBJ1-1; possible D gene TRBD1, 5 bases. This CDR3 has 14 amino acids. Deletions cut 4 bases from V and 2 bases from J, with 14 bases between. The germline V gene encodes CDR1 GTSNPN and CDR2 SVGIG (reference sequence). CDR3 DNA: TGTGCCTGGACCCTCCCCGACAGAAACACTGAAGCTTTCTTT. The encoded protein is CAWTLPDRNTEAFF.

This chain links TRBV15 with TRBJ2-3, with a tentative D call TRBD2 (6 bases). The CDR3 is 12 residues long. V lost 8 bases and J lost 2, with 8 bases in between. The germline CDR1 and CDR2 sequences are LNHNV and YYDKDF (reference sequence). CDR3 sequence (DNA): TGTGCCACCGGGGAGGACACAGATACGCAGTATTTT. As protein: CATGEDTDTQYF. The full variable domain, rest sourced from reference TRBV15 and TRBJ2-3, is DAMVIQNPRYQVTQFGKPVTLSCSQTLNHNVMYWYQQKSSQAPKLLFHYYDKDFNNEADTPDNFQSRRPNTSFCFLDIRSPGLGDTAMYLCATGEDTDTQYFGPGTRLTVL.

This rearrangement joins TRBV10-3 to TRBJ2-7, with D maybe TRBD1 (6 bases). V lost 7 bases to trimming and J lost 0 bases, with 13 bases between them. The germline CDR1 and CDR2 sequences are ENHRY and SYGVKD. There are 14 residues in the CDR3. Here the CDR3 reads CAINLQGNSYEQYF. As DNA, the CDR3 is TGTGCCATCAATCTACAGGGCAACTCCTACGAGCAGTACTTC.